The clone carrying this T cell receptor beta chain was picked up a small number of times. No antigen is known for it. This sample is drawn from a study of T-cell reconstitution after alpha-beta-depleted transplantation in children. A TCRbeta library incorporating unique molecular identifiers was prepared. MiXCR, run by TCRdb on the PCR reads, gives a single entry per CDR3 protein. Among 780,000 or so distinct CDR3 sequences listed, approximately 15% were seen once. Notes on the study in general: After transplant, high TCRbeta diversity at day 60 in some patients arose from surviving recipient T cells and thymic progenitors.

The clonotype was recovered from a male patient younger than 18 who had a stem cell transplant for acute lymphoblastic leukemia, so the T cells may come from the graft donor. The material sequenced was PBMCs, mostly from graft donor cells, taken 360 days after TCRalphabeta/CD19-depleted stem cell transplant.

The CDR3 loop reads CASSLRGYLQETQYF. The DNA for the CDR3 is TGCGCCAGCAGCTTACGGGGGTACCTCCAAGAGACCCAGTACTTC. This sequence joins TRBV5-1 and TRBJ2-5; D is perhaps TRBD2 (6 bases). Germline V gives CDR1 SGHRS, CDR2 YFSETQ. CDR3 length: 15 amino acids. The V gene lost 2 bases and the J gene lost 1 base, with 12 bases spanning the gap.